These T cell receptor beta chains were read from a single sample in a study of T cells in Graves' hyperthyroidism and ophthalmopathy. TCRdb ran MiXCR on the multiplex PCR reads and lists one entry per CDR3 protein. The data contain roughly 700,000 distinct CDR3 sequences, around a third of them singletons. What was sequenced was blood. These receptors came from a woman between 40 and 55 years old with Graves' hyperthyroidism. Both conserved end residues are part of each CDR3. A D gene is named only where the DNA matches it firmly. Rows give clone size only sometimes, using once, few, many, or a class for an expanded clone.

V gene	clone size	D gene	J gene	CDR3 DNA	CDR3 protein
TRBV7-2	-	-	TRBJ2-6	TGTGCCAGCATTCCAGGGGCCCCATCTGGGGCCAACGTCCTGACTTTC	CASIPGAPSGANVLTF
TRBV5-6	-	-	TRBJ1-5	TGTGCCAGCAGCTTCACCGTCGGCAGCCGATGGGATAGCAATCAGCCCCAGCATTTT	CASSFTVGSRWDSNQPQHF
TRBV4-3	-	-	TRBJ2-6	TGCGCCAGCAGCCAAGATCTCAGGGCAGGGGCCAACGTCCTGACTTTC	CASSQDLRAGANVLTF
TRBV20-1	once	TRBD1	TRBJ2-2	TGCAGTGAGAAAGTGGACAGGGACGGGGAGCTGTTTTTT	CSEKVDRDGELFF
TRBV10-3	-	-	TRBJ1-2	TGTGCCATCAGTTTAACGGCAGTGGATGGCTACACCTTC	CAISLTAVDGYTF
TRBV24-1	many	-	TRBJ1-2	TGTGCCACCAGTGATACCGACAGAACTTATGGCTACACCTTC	CATSDTDRTYGYTF
TRBV7-2	-	TRBD1	TRBJ2-1	TGTGCCAGCAGCATAGGACAGGGGGCGTATGAGCAGTTCTTC	CASSIGQGAYEQFF
TRBV20-1	-	-	TRBJ1-5	TGCAGTGCTAGGGGGGGGGTTTTAAGCAATCAGCCCCAGCATTTT	CSARGGVLSNQPQHF
TRBV7-9	few	-	TRBJ2-5	TGTGCCAGCAGCCGGGACTTGCGTCCGGAGACCCAGTACTTC	CASSRDLRPETQYF
TRBV7-2	-	-	TRBJ2-7	TGTGCCAGCAGCTTAAGTTTCTCTCGGACACGGGATGAGCAGTACTTC	CASSLSFSRTRDEQYF
TRBV7-2	few	-	TRBJ1-5	TGTGCCAGCAGCTTCGGGGCCTATAGCAATCAGCCCCAGCATTTT	CASSFGAYSNQPQHF
TRBV7-2	many	TRBD1	TRBJ1-2	TGTGCCAGCAGCCGTAACAGGGGCGCTAACTATGGCTACACCTTC	CASSRNRGANYGYTF
TRBV7-2	-	-	TRBJ1-3	TGTGCCAGCAGCGGGAGGGCCTCTGGAAACACCATATATTTT	CASSGRASGNTIYF
TRBV6-5	many	-	TRBJ2-5	TGTGCCAGCAGTCCCGAGGACCGCGAAGAGACCCAGTACTTC	CASSPEDREETQYF
TRBV19	many	-	TRBJ1-1	TGTGCCAGTAGTCTGACAGTGGTCTCTGAAGCTTTCTTT	CASSLTVVSEAFF
TRBV7-9	-	-	TRBJ2-3	TGTGCCAGCAGCTTGGAGGGCCGTAGCACAGATACGCAGTATTTT	CASSLEGRSTDTQYF
TRBV19	many	-	TRBJ1-1	TGTGCCAGTAGTATACAAGGCATGAACACTGAAGCTTTCTTT	CASSIQGMNTEAFF
TRBV6-5	few	TRBD1	TRBJ1-2	TGTGCCAGCAGCCCCCCGGACAGGCCCCACTATGGCTACACCTTC	CASSPPDRPHYGYTF
TRBV12-3/TRBV12-4	few	TRBD1	TRBJ1-5	TGTGCCAGCAGTGAGTGGACAGGGGGGATTGGCAATCAGCCCCAGCATTTT	CASSEWTGGIGNQPQHF
TRBV5-5	many	TRBD1	TRBJ1-2	TGTGCCAGCAGCCCGGGGACAGGCCCCCTCTACACCTTC	CASSPGTGPLYTF